This T cell receptor (beta chain) was sequenced for a study of beta chain features in type 1 diabetes. Notes on the study in general: Overrepresentation of cells with high TCR expression could result from cDNA sequencing.

All of the isolated RNA was reverse transcribed, so expressed TCRB transcripts were sequenced. The assay was immunoSEQ multiplex PCR, and TCRdb's table has in-frame clones only and misses some. The profile covers 430,000 or so clones, with approximately 10% appearing a single time and 0.045% to 0.06% taken by the ten largest. Germline CDR1 reads MNHNY; CDR2 reads SVGAGI (reference sequence). Trimming removed 0 bases at V and 10 bases at J, with 13 bases between. This CDR3 contains 14 residues. This clone was seen more than once but under ten times. Its specificity is unknown. The collection from each donor was one heparinised blood draw averaging roughly 100 mL. Over 95% purity was reached by all sorted populations.

Sequenced material: naive CD4+ T cells from blood. This chain joins TRBV6-6 and TRBJ2-1, with D tentatively TRBD2 (5 bases). This receptor was taken from a woman between 18 and 29 years old in good health. CDR3 DNA: TGTGCCAGCAGTTACTCGGCGAGACGGGAAGAGCAGTTCTTC. Protein product: CASSYSARREEQFF.